This TCR beta chain was recorded in a study of monozygotic twins with cystic fibrosis. Study summary: Library input was 2.5 to 3 micrograms of fragmented DNA, with approximately 16 PCR cycles.

This CDR3 contains 11 residues. Trimming cost V 5 bases and J 7 bases, with 8 bases left between them. The germline gives CDR1 DFQATT, CDR2 SNEGSKA (reference sequence). TCRdb's copy holds only in-frame clones and misses some; the assay was immunoSEQ multiplex PCR. Of some 32,000 clones in the sample, roughly 97% were seen once. Points on this clone: The target antigen is unknown.

Study-level results: Median Simpson clonality of 0.0095 suggested naive T cells predominated. Age, concordance and disease severity did not associate with shared CDR3 numbers. J usage was most co-twin-similar in 8 of 16 pairs, V in 13.

The clonotype was recovered from a girl aged 2 to 9 with cystic fibrosis. The genes are TRBV20-1 and TRBJ2-2; D ambiguous. The specimen sequenced was blood. The CDR3 sequence: CSAPGGGELFF. CDR3 sequence (DNA): TGCAGTGCTCCAGGTGGCGGGGAGCTGTTTTTT.